This is a list of T cell receptor beta chains from one sample in a study of regulatory T cells in long-lasting Graves disease. TCRdb re-called the multiplex PCR reads through MiXCR, storing one row per CDR3 protein. This table has about 560,000 distinct CDR3 sequences, around 16% appearing once. This sample also belongs to another study, concerning T cells in Graves' hyperthyroidism and ophthalmopathy.

The material sequenced was peripheral blood mononuclear cells (PBMCs), taken at new diagnosis, from a patient treated with antithyroid drugs. The origin of the receptors is a man aged 18 to 35 with Graves disease. Both conserved end residues are part of each CDR3. A D gene is named only where the DNA matches it firmly. Not every row has a clone size; where given, it reads once, few, many or a size class.

J gene	V gene	clone size	D gene	CDR3 DNA	CDR3 protein
TRBJ2-3	TRBV6-1	few	-	TGTGCCAGCACCACGACAGGAGAGGGGCAGTATTTT	CASTTTGEGQYF
TRBJ1-5	TRBV27	-	-	TGTGCCAGCCCCAATATGCCCACTGATTTCAATCAGCCCCAGCATTTT	CASPNMPTDFNQPQHF
TRBJ1-1	TRBV12-3/TRBV12-4	few	-	TGTGCCAGCAGTACGCCGGGACGGATGAACACTGAAGCTTTCTTT	CASSTPGRMNTEAFF
TRBJ2-7	TRBV5-5	-	TRBD1	TGTGCCAGCAGCATAGGACAGGGAATCTTCTACGAGCAGTACTTC	CASSIGQGIFYEQYF
TRBJ2-1	TRBV30	many	TRBD2	TGTGCCTGGAGACGGAGACTAGCAACTGCCAATTTCAATGAGCAGTTCTTC	CAWRRRLATANFNEQFF
TRBJ1-1	TRBV6-1	-	-	TGTGCCAGCAGTGAAGTTGAGGAGACTGAAGCTTTCTTT	CASSEVEETEAFF
TRBJ2-2	TRBV24-1	few	TRBD2	TGTGCCTCCAGCGGGAGGGGAAACCAGGGAAACACCGGGGAGCTGTTTTTT	CASSGRGNQGNTGELFF
TRBJ2-3	TRBV2	few	-	TGTGCCAGCAGCTTGCTCCCAGATACGCAGTATTTT	CASSLLPDTQYF
TRBJ2-1	TRBV7-3	many	-	TGTGCCAGCAGCCCTAGCGATGGGAAGCAGTTCTTC	CASSPSDGKQFF
TRBJ2-7	TRBV4-1	-	-	TGCGCCAGCAGCCAACCGACCTCAACACGGGCCCAGCAGTACTTC	CASSQPTSTRAQQYF
TRBJ1-1	TRBV12-3/TRBV12-4	many	-	TGTGCCTCACGCGAGGCTTTCTTT	CASREAFF
TRBJ1-1	TRBV7-9	-	TRBD1	TGTGCCAGCAGCCCCCTACAGGGGTCCGGGCACACTGAAGCTTTCTTT	CASSPLQGSGHTEAFF
TRBJ2-3	TRBV20-1	many	-	TGCAGTGCGGGGCGCCACCGGGGAGATACGCAGTATTTT	CSAGRHRGDTQYF
TRBJ1-6	TRBV12-3/TRBV12-4	-	-	TGTGCCAGCAGTCCCGCCGGGACGGATAATTCACCCCTCCACTTT	CASSPAGTDNSPLHF
TRBJ2-5	TRBV6-9	many	TRBD2	TGTGCCAGCAGTTCCTCACCCTTTCGCGGGGGGGAGACCCAGTACTTC	CASSSSPFRGGETQYF
TRBJ2-6	TRBV27	-	-	TGTGCCAGCAGTAACTTCGGACAGAGCTCTGGGGCCGACGTCCTGACTTTC	CASSNFGQSSGADVLTF
TRBJ2-1	TRBV7-8	few	-	TGTGCCAGCACCGTGACCTGGAGGGGGACCGAGCAGTTCTTC	CASTVTWRGTEQFF
TRBJ1-5	TRBV28	many	-	TGTGCCAGCAGCTTGACAGGACCAAATCAGCCCCAGCATTTT	CASSLTGPNQPQHF
TRBJ2-1	TRBV9	-	-	TGTGCCAGCGGCCTTCGCTTGGATGAGCAGTTCTTC	CASGLRLDEQFF
TRBJ2-1	TRBV7-2	many	-	TGTGCCAGCAGCTTCACGGGGAGCGGCAATGAGCAGTTCTTC	CASSFTGSGNEQFF
TRBJ2-5	TRBV5-1	few	-	TGCGCCAGCAGCCTACATAATTCCGGGGAGACCCAGTACTTC	CASSLHNSGETQYF
TRBJ2-7	TRBV9	few	-	TGTGCCAGCAGCGTAGGGGCCGGGTACGAGCAGTACTTC	CASSVGAGYEQYF
TRBJ2-7	TRBV27	many	-	TGTGCCAGCTCCACCGTCACTAGTCGGGCATCGCGCGAGCAGTACTTC	CASSTVTSRASREQYF
TRBJ2-7	TRBV27	many	TRBD1	TGTGCCAGCAGTTTATTGACAGGGCACGGGGCCTACGAGCAGTACTTC	CASSLLTGHGAYEQYF
TRBJ1-2	TRBV13	few	-	TGTGCCAGCAACCCACCGGGGGCCGGGGGCTACACCTTC	CASNPPGAGGYTF
TRBJ2-1	TRBV7-2	-	-	TGTGCCAGCAGCTTAGACTCCAGGAGGACAAGCTCCTACAATGAGCAGTTCTTC	CASSLDSRRTSSYNEQFF
TRBJ2-1	TRBV12-3/TRBV12-4	many	-	TGTGCCAGCAGACCCACCGGGGACAATGAGCAGTTCTTC	CASRPTGDNEQFF
TRBJ2-7	TRBV12-3/TRBV12-4	many	TRBD2	TGTGCCAGCAGTTTGGCTAGCGGGGGATACGAGCAGTACTTC	CASSLASGGYEQYF
TRBJ1-2	TRBV7-8	-	-	TGTGCCAGCAGCCCGAAAGGAAGCTATGGCTACACCTTC	CASSPKGSYGYTF
TRBJ2-5	TRBV18	-	TRBD1	TGTGCCAGCTCACCCCAGCTACAGGGGCCCGGGGAGACCCAGTACTTC	CASSPQLQGPGETQYF
TRBJ2-3	TRBV28	many	TRBD2	TGTGCCAGCAGTTTCCGACTAGCGGGAGCCGGGGATACGCAGTATTTT	CASSFRLAGAGDTQYF